A single sample is the source of the 13 T cell receptor beta chains below, sequenced in a study of T cell responses to AZD1222 COVID-19 vaccine. Method: immunoSEQ multiplex PCR; TCRdb's copy keeps in-frame clones and lacks some. This sample yields roughly 72,000 clones, of which about nine tenths are seen a single time; about 9% belongs to the top ten. The sequencing here drew on peripheral blood, taken 28 days after the second dose of the MenACWY control vaccine. The receptors derive from an adult who received the MenACWY meningococcal vaccine as a control.

V gene TRBV5-6 combines with J gene TRBJ1-5; maybe TRBD1 (6 bases). Germline CDR1 SGHDT, CDR2 YYEEEE. The length of the CDR3 is 15 residues. V dropped 2 bases and J dropped 7 bases, with 16 bases sitting between them. The CDR3 coding sequence is TGTGCCAGCAGCTTCAGGGGCCCTGTGGGACAGCCCCAGCATTTT. Translating gives CASSFRGPVGQPQHF.

V usage is TRBV5-6 and J usage is TRBJ2-5, with 7 bases that match TRBD2. This CDR3 has 16 amino acids. Germline V lookup: CDR1 SGHDT, CDR2 YYEEEE. The J segment lost 0 bases and the V segment lost 6 bases, leaving 11 bases of the junction unmatched. The DNA of the CDR3 is TGTGCCAGCATCCCTCTAGGGACTACCGACCAAGAGACCCAGTACTTC. Its translation is CASIPLGTTDQETQYF.

Only one count was recorded for this clone. The J gene is TRBJ1-2, the V gene TRBV30; D gene ambiguous. Trimming pared 5 bases from V and 8 bases from J, leaving 15 bases between. The germline V gene has CDR1 GTSNPN and CDR2 SVGIG (reference sequence). The CDR3 loop spans 12 amino acids. The CDR3 nucleotides are TGTGCCTGGGGTCTGAACGGACGAGGCTACACCTTC. Its protein product is CAWGLNGRGYTF. The full variable domain, with the rest looked up from reference TRBV30 and TRBJ1-2, is SQTIHQWPATLVQPVGSPLSLECTVEGTSNPNLYWYRQAAGRGLQLLFYSVGIGQISSEVPQNLSASRPQDRQFILSSKKLLLSDSGFYLCAWGLNGRGYTFGSGTRLTVV.

This chain joins TRBV24-1 and TRBJ1-2; D remains unclear. Trimming removed 7 bases from V and 3 bases from J, with 20 bases in between. CDR1 and CDR2 (germline): KGHDR, SFDVKD. CDR3 length: 16 residues. The CDR3 sequence: CATSHYSDREDYGYTF. As DNA, the CDR3 is TGTGCCACCAGCCACTACAGCGACCGGGAGGACTATGGCTACACCTTC.

In the case of this clone: The CDR3 does not end in the conserved phenylalanine or tryptophan, so this is likely a read error. No DNA is shown, since the ends of the CDR3 on it are uncertain; the CDR3 is the one TCRdb lists. J is TRBJ1-1 and V is TRBV6-1. Including both end residues, the CDR3 is 11 amino acids long. Germline assignment: CDR1 MNHNS and CDR2 SASEGT. This CDR3 reads CASSEALYQPA.

This clone appeared a single time. The chain uses TRBV4-2 and TRBJ1-6; unclear D gene. The germline V gene has CDR1 LGHNA and CDR2 YNFKEQ. The CDR3 runs to 17 residues. The ends were cut back, 0 bases at V and 0 bases at J, with 9 bases in the middle. CDR3 protein: CASSQEGPSSYNSPLHF. Written as DNA, the CDR3 is TGTGCCAGCAGCCAAGAAGGGCCGAGCTCCTATAATTCACCCCTCCACTTT.

This clone appeared a few times. The chain uses TRBV6-4 and TRBJ2-3; the D gene is possibly TRBD2 (6 bases). V was shortened by 6 bases and J by 2 bases, with 15 bases between the two germline ends. The CDR3 covers 15 residues. Germline CDR1 MRHNA, CDR2 SNTAGT. CDR3 in DNA: TGTGCCAGCAGCCCGAGTGGGGGGTCCACAGATACGCAGTATTTT. It encodes CASSPSGGSTDTQYF.

The gene calls are TRBV19 and TRBJ2-1, with 9 positions matching TRBD2. This CDR3 spans 15 amino acids. Germline-derived CDR1 and CDR2 are LNHDA and SQIVND (reference sequence). J lost 7 bases, V lost 4 bases, and 8 bases had no gene match. DNA of the CDR3: TGTGCCAGTAGTACCGGGCGGGGGGGCTTTAATGAGCAGTTCTTC. As protein: CASSTGRGGFNEQFF.

This sequence joins TRBV5-1 and TRBJ1-4, with TRBD1 identical over 9 bases. This CDR3 region has 17 residues. With 4 bases clipped from V and 0 bases from J, the junction kept 7 bases outside the gene matches. Germline CDR1 SGHRS, CDR2 YFSETQ. CDR3 DNA: TGCGCCAGCAGCCCCGGGACAGGGATGTCAACTAATGAAAAACTGTTTTTT. This sequence encodes CASSPGTGMSTNEKLFF.

V is TRBV11-2 and J is TRBJ2-7; no definite D call. This CDR3 is 12 amino acids long. Looked up from germline, CDR1 is SGHAT and CDR2 is FQNNGV. The germline V and J ends were trimmed by 5 bases and 0 bases, with 5 bases remaining between them. The CDR3 loop reads CASSLSSYEQYF. In nucleotides, the CDR3 is TGTGCCAGCAGCCTCAGCTCCTACGAGCAGTACTTC.

The rearrangement uses TRBV18 and TRBJ2-7; tentatively, D is TRBD1 (5 bases). The CDR3 runs 15 residues. V was cut by 2 bases and J by 2 bases, with 13 bases left in between. CDR1 KGHSH and CDR2 LQKENI come from the germline V gene. CDR3 protein: CASSPFAQAPYEQYF. Written as DNA, the CDR3 is TGTGCCAGCTCACCATTTGCACAGGCCCCCTACGAGCAGTACTTC.

The chain combines TRBV5-3 with TRBJ1-2, with D perhaps matching TRBD1 (6 bases). TRBV5-3 has ORF status, its function being uncertain. The CDR3 runs 13 residues. V lost 0 bases to trimming and J lost 7 bases, with 10 bases between them. The chain's CDR3 is CARSLDRVRGYTF. The CDR3, as DNA: TGTGCCAGAAGCTTGGACAGGGTCCGTGGCTACACCTTC.

The chain carries TRBV3-1 (or the pseudogene TRBV3-2) and TRBJ1-1, with no clear D. In germline, CDR1 is LGHDT, CDR2 YNNKEL (reference sequence). The V end lost 0 bases, the J end lost 1 base, and 9 bases lay between the germline ends. The CDR3 covers 15 residues. The CDR3 is CASSQDGQRNTEAFF. CDR3 DNA: TGTGCCAGCAGCCAAGATGGCCAGAGGAACACTGAAGCTTTCTTT.